This TCR beta chain was obtained from a study of T cells in Graves' hyperthyroidism and ophthalmopathy. Points from the study as a whole: Blood also contained most expanded thyroid clonotypes above 0.001.

The CDR3 totals 14 residues. Germline V gene sequence: CDR1 SGHRS, CDR2 YFSETQ. Uncontrolled infection, other autoimmune disease, pregnancy or lactation barred patients from enrollment. Out of over 9 ml of fresh peripheral blood came the PBMCs. Concerning this clonotype itself: As yet, its antigen is unknown. This may come from a read error, since a much larger clone is one base off.

TCR beta CDR3 regions were amplified from RNA transcripts. A first-round RT-PCR of the TCR CDR3 used the HTBI primer set. TCRdb re-analysed the multiplex PCR reads in MiXCR, keeping a single row per CDR3 protein. The table includes under 350,000 distinct CDR3 sequences, approximately 15% detected once. The V gene is TRBV5-1, the J gene TRBJ1-1; 9 nucleotides align to TRBD1. This sequence was found in a woman aged 55-70 years with Graves' ophthalmopathy. The sample was blood. The CDR3 DNA reads TGCGCCGGCAGCACACAGGGGGCCGACACTGAAGCTTTCTTT. As protein: CAGSTQGADTEAFF.